This TCR beta chain was obtained from a study of shared clonotypes between healthy human individuals. Naive CD8 populations comprised CD45RO-negative cells positively selected for CCR7, excluding terminally differentiated effector memory CD45RA+ cells. TCRdb's table, derived via immunoSEQ multiplex PCR, lists solely in-frame clones and lacks some. The data show about 750,000 clones, with 92% seen just once and approximately 25% held by the top ten. This clone is a singleton in its sample. Material: naive CD8+ T cells sorted from blood. The TCR was taken from a man in his thirties or forties in good health.

CDR3 loop: CASSNGEGLVGNTIYF. CDR3 in DNA: TGTGCCAGCAGCAATGGGGAAGGCTTAGTAGGAAACACCATATATTTT. The genes are TRBV2 and TRBJ1-3, with unresolved D. Germline assignment: CDR1 SNHLY and CDR2 FYNNEI. V shed 6 bases and J shed 4 bases, with 19 bases lying between them. CDR3 length equals 16 residues.